The present T cell receptor (beta chain) was sequenced within a study of chemoradiotherapy in HPV16-positive cancers. Germline-derived CDR1 and CDR2 are SGHDN and FVKESK. V gave up 5 bases and J gave up 4 bases; unmatched junction bases: 4. The CDR3 runs to 14 residues. TCRdb's table, derived via immunoSEQ multiplex PCR, lists solely in-frame clones and lacks some. Of some 70,000 clones listed, about nine tenths are singletons. Sequenced material: blood, taken from a patient who underwent chemoradiotherapy. The sequence was collected from a human donor with HPV-associated anogenital cancer. The genes are TRBV14 and TRBJ2-1; 8 bases map to TRBD1. CDR3 bases: TGTGCCAGCAGCGCCGGACAGGGTTACAATGAGCAGTTCTTC. Protein: CASSAGQGYNEQFF.